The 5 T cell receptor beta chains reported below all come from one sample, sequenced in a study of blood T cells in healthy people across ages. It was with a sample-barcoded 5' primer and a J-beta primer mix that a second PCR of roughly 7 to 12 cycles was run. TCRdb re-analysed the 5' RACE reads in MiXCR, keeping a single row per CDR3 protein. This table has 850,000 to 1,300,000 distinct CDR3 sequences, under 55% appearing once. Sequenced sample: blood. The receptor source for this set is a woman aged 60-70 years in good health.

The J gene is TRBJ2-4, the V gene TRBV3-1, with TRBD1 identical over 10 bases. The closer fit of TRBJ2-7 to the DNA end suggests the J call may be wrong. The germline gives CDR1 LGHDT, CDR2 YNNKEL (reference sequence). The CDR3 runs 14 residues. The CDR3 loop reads CASSPTGGGDEQYF. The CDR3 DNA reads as TGTGCCAGCAGTCCGACAGGGGGCGGGGACGAGCAGTACTTC.

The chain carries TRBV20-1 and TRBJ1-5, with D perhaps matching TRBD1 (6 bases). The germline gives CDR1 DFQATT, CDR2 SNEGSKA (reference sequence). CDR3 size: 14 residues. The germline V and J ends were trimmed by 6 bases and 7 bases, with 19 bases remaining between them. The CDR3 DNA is TGCAGTGCAGGGGCAGGGGCCGTTGTCCAGCCCCAGCATTTT. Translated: CSAGAGAVVQPQHF.

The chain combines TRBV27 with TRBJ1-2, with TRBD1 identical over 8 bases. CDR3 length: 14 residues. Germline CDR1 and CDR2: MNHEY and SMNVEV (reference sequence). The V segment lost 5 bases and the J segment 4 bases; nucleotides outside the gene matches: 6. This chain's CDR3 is CASSRQGTPYGYTF. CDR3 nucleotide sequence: TGTGCCAGCAGTCGACAGGGGACCCCCTATGGCTACACCTTC.

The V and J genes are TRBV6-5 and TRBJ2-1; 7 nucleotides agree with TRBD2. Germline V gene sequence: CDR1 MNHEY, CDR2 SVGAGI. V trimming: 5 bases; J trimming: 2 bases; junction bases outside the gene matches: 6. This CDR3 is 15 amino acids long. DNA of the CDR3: TGTGCCAGCAGTAGACCTAGCGGACCCTACAATGAGCAGTTCTTC. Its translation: CASSRPSGPYNEQFF.

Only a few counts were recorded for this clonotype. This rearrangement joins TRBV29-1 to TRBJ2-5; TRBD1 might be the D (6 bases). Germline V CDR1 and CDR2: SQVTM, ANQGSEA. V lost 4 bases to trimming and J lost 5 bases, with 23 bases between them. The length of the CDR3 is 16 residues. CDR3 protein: CSVGFWTALFVETQYF. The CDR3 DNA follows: TGCAGCGTTGGGTTCTGGACAGCGCTCTTCGTGGAGACCCAGTACTTC.